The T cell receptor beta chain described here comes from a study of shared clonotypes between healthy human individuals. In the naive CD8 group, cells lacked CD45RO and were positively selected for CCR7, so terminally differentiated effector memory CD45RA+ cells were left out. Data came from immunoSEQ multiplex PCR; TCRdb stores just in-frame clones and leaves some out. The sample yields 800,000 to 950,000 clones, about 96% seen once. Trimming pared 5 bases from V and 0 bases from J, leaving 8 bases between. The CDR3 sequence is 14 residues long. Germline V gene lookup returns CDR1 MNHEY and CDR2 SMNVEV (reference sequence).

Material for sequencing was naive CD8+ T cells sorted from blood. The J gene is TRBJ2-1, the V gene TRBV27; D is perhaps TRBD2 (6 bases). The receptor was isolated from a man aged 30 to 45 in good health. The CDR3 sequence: CASSRGISYNEQFF. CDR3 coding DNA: TGTGCCAGCAGTCGCGGGATCTCCTACAATGAGCAGTTCTTC.